Listed below are T cell receptor beta chains from one sample, sequenced in a study of blood T cell repertoires in COVID-19. Profiled with immunoSEQ multiplex PCR; TCRdb holds only in-frame clones, not every one. The sample contains around 440,000 clones, around 89% of which appear only once. The sample was peripheral blood. These receptor sequences come from a woman in her forties or fifties with COVID-19, enrolled during active disease. The CDR3 runs from the conserved cysteine through the conserved F or W. The D gene is left open where the match is weak. Only some rows state a clone size, as once, few, many or a class for expanded clones.

size,D,V,J,CDR3,DNA
NA,TRBD1,TRBV28,TRBJ2-3,CASSPLGTGITDTQYF,TGTGCCAGCAGCCCCCTCGGGACAGGGATAACAGATACGCAGTATTTT
NA,TRBD2,TRBV11-3,TRBJ2-1,CASSLRTSGGEEQFF,TGTGCCAGCAGCTTAAGGACTAGCGGGGGGGAGGAGCAGTTCTTC
NA,TRBD2,TRBV2,TRBJ2-7,CASRPSGLVFEQYF,TGTGCCAGCAGGCCCTCCGGACTAGTATTCGAGCAGTACTTC
NA,TRBD1,TRBV5-1,TRBJ2-5,CASSPGQGETQYF,TGCGCCAGCAGCCCGGGACAGGGAGAGACCCAGTACTTC
NA,NA,TRBV5-6,TRBJ2-1,CASSLDSSTTQFF,TGTGCCAGCAGCTTGGACTCTTCTACTACGCAGTTCTTC
few,NA,TRBV29-1,TRBJ2-7,CSVEDRGAGSRLDEQYF,TGCAGCGTTGAAGATCGAGGTGCGGGGAGCCGCCTCGACGAGCAGTACTTC
NA,TRBD2,TRBV18,TRBJ2-7,CASSLGLDFDEQYF,TGTGCCAGCTCACTAGGACTAGACTTCGACGAGCAGTACTTC
NA,TRBD2,TRBV5-1,TRBJ2-5,CASGRGGEETQYF,TGCGCCAGCGGTCGGGGGGGCGAAGAGACCCAGTACTTC
NA,NA,TRBV3-1/TRBV3-2,TRBJ2-3,CASSLRVADTQYF,TGTGCCAGCAGCCTAAGAGTTGCCGATACGCAGTATTTT
NA,NA,TRBV24-1,TRBJ2-7,CATSGPAGHEQYF,TGTGCCACCAGTGGGCCAGCTGGGCACGAGCAGTACTTC
NA,NA,TRBV6-1,TRBJ2-7,CASSEITQETYEQYF,TGTGCCAGCAGTGAAATAACCCAGGAAACCTACGAGCAGTACTTC
NA,NA,TRBV18,TRBJ2-3,CASSPIASADTQYF,TGTGCCAGCTCACCAATCGCTAGCGCAGATACGCAGTATTTT
NA,TRBD2,TRBV6-5,TRBJ2-3,CASRLAGDSTDTQYF,TGTGCCAGCAGACTAGCGGGGGACAGCACAGATACGCAGTATTTT
NA,NA,TRBV28,TRBJ1-5,CASSLVQGYQPQHF,TGTGCCAGCAGTTTGGTACAGGGCTATCAGCCCCAGCATTTT
NA,NA,TRBV14,TRBJ2-3,CASSRLGTGPDTQYF,TGTGCCAGCAGCCGCCTCGGAACAGGTCCAGATACGCAGTATTTT
NA,TRBD2,TRBV4-2,TRBJ2-3,CASSHRTSGGTDTQYF,TGTGCCAGCAGCCACCGGACTAGCGGTGGCACAGATACGCAGTATTTT
NA,NA,TRBV30,TRBJ2-6,CAWSGVDRSIVGANVLTF,TGTGCCTGGAGTGGAGTTGACAGGTCGATTGTAGGGGCCAACGTCCTGACTTTC
NA,NA,TRBV3-1/TRBV3-2,TRBJ2-5,CASSQPPTSGVETQYF,TGTGCCAGCAGCCAACCACCCACTTCGGGGGTGGAGACCCAGTACTTC
NA,NA,TRBV12-3/TRBV12-4,TRBJ1-4,CASSPGGHEKLFF,TGTGCCAGCAGCCCCGGGGGTCATGAAAAACTGTTTTTT
NA,NA,TRBV2,TRBJ1-5,CASSGIETGKGQPQHF,TGTGCCAGCAGTGGAATAGAGACCGGGAAGGGACAGCCCCAGCATTTT
NA,NA,TRBV19,TRBJ1-1,CASTDNLGTEAFF,TGTGCCAGTACCGACAACCTGGGCACTGAAGCTTTCTTT
NA,NA,TRBV2,TRBJ1-2,CASSSRANYGYTF,TGTGCCAGCAGCAGCAGGGCCAACTATGGCTACACCTTC
NA,NA,TRBV7-8,TRBJ1-1,CASSFGQHMNTEAFF,TGTGCCAGCAGCTTTGGACAGCACATGAACACTGAAGCTTTCTTT
NA,NA,TRBV6-1,TRBJ2-5,CASSEGLGETQYF,TGTGCCAGCAGTGAGGGTCTCGGGGAGACCCAGTACTTC
few,TRBD1,TRBV30,TRBJ1-2,CAWKGTGHNTNGYTF,TGTGCCTGGAAAGGGACAGGGCACAATACCAACGGCTACACCTTC
NA,NA,TRBV6-5,TRBJ2-3,CASANAGRTDTQYF,TGTGCCAGCGCTAATGCGGGCCGCACAGATACGCAGTATTTT
NA,NA,TRBV9,TRBJ2-3,CASSVATDTQYF,TGTGCCAGCAGCGTAGCGACAGATACGCAGTATTTT
NA,TRBD2,TRBV6-5,TRBJ2-7,CASREGLAGYEQYF,TGTGCCAGCAGAGAGGGGCTAGCGGGTTACGAGCAGTACTTC
NA,TRBD1,TRBV10-3,TRBJ1-4,CAISEDRGGEKLFF,TGTGCCATCAGTGAGGACAGGGGCGGGGAAAAACTGTTTTTT
NA,TRBD1,TRBV18,TRBJ1-1,CASSPRQGEVGTEAFF,TGTGCCAGCTCACCTAGACAGGGAGAAGTTGGCACTGAAGCTTTCTTT
few,NA,TRBV27,TRBJ1-5,CASSLLRRGSNQPQHF,TGTGCCAGCAGTTTACTCCGGAGGGGTAGCAATCAGCCCCAGCATTTT
once,NA,TRBV5-1,TRBJ2-2,CASSFAGHTGELFF,TGCGCCAGCAGCTTCGCAGGGCACACCGGGGAGCTGTTTTTT
NA,NA,TRBV5-1,TRBJ1-1,CASSQLGGRTEAFF,TGCGCCAGCAGCCAGCTGGGGGGGCGGACTGAAGCTTTCTTT
NA,TRBD2,TRBV5-1,TRBJ2-5,CASSFSASGDHQETQYF,TGCGCCAGCAGCTTCTCGGCTAGCGGGGACCATCAAGAGACCCAGTACTTC
few,TRBD2,TRBV28,TRBJ2-3,CASFSGESTDTQYF,TGTGCCAGTTTTAGCGGGGAGAGCACAGATACGCAGTATTTT
NA,TRBD1,TRBV10-2,TRBJ1-2,CASSESGTGFRDYTF,TGCGCCAGCAGTGAGTCGGGGACAGGGTTTCGGGACTACACCTTC
NA,NA,TRBV3-1/TRBV3-2,TRBJ2-1,CASSQGQGQGEQFF,TGTGCCAGCAGCCAAGGCCAAGGCCAGGGTGAGCAGTTCTTC
NA,NA,TRBV2,TRBJ1-2,CASSEALGYTF,TGTGCCAGCAGTGAAGCGCTAGGCTACACCTTC
NA,NA,TRBV11-2,TRBJ2-3,CASSSSVGQYMDTQYF,TGTGCCAGCAGCTCCTCCGTGGGCCAATACATGGATACGCAGTATTTT
NA,TRBD1,TRBV6-5,TRBJ1-6,CASSYTTGDDSPLHF,TGTGCCAGCAGTTACACGACAGGGGACGATTCACCCCTCCACTTT
NA,TRBD1,TRBV2,TRBJ1-6,CASSERATGSSPLHF,TGTGCCAGCAGTGAAAGGGCGACAGGGAGTTCACCCCTCCACTTT
NA,NA,TRBV18,TRBJ1-2,CASSPRGEDGYTF,TGTGCCAGCTCACCCAGGGGAGAGGATGGCTACACCTTC
NA,TRBD1,TRBV10-1,TRBJ2-2,CASSDGTGISGTANTGELFF,TGCGCCAGCAGTGACGGGACAGGGATAAGCGGGACCGCGAACACCGGGGAGCTGTTTTTT
few,TRBD1,TRBV5-1,TRBJ1-2,CASSSGQAVGGYTF,TGCGCCAGCAGCTCGGGACAGGCAGTCGGGGGCTACACCTTC
once,NA,TRBV5-1,TRBJ1-2,CASSLRAGRAANYGYTF,TGCGCCAGCAGCTTGAGGGCAGGGAGGGCAGCTAACTATGGCTACACCTTC
NA,NA,TRBV2,TRBJ2-5,CASERGGVKTQYF,TGTGCCAGCGAAAGGGGGGGGGTAAAGACCCAGTACTTC
once,TRBD2,TRBV27,TRBJ2-5,CASNLSGGVNQETQYF,TGTGCCAGCAACTTAAGCGGGGGGGTCAACCAAGAGACCCAGTACTTC
NA,TRBD1,TRBV4-2,TRBJ1-4,CASSPGQGDEKLFF,TGTGCCAGCAGCCCCGGACAGGGTGATGAAAAACTGTTTTTT
NA,TRBD2,TRBV3-1/TRBV3-2,TRBJ2-1,CASSQPKTRGLHSWNEQFF,TGTGCCAGCAGCCAACCCAAAACCCGGGGACTACACTCGTGGAATGAGCAGTTCTTC
NA,NA,TRBV30,TRBJ1-1,CAWSVKYGSGNTEAFF,TGTGCCTGGAGTGTAAAGTATGGGTCAGGAAACACTGAAGCTTTCTTT
NA,NA,TRBV10-3,TRBJ2-3,CAISESEGVTDTQYF,TGTGCCATCAGTGAGTCCGAGGGAGTCACAGATACGCAGTATTTT
NA,NA,TRBV9,TRBJ1-4,CASSVGSLNEKLFF,TGTGCCAGCAGCGTAGGCAGTCTTAATGAAAAACTGTTTTTT